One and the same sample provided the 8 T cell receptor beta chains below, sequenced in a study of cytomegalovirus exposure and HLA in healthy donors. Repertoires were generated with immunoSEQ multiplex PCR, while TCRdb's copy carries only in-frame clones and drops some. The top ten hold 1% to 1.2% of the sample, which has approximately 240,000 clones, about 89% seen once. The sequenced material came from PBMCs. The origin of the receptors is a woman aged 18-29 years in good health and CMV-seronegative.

The CDR3 coding sequence is TGTGCCAGCAGTGTAGGACAGGAACCCTCGAACTATGGCTACACCTTC. This translates into CASSVGQEPSNYGYTF. The chain carries TRBV6-1 and TRBJ1-2; 7 bases align to TRBD1. The CDR3 contains 16 residues. V was clipped by 4 bases and J by 2 bases; unmatched bases: 10. From germline, CDR1 is MNHNS and CDR2 SASEGT.

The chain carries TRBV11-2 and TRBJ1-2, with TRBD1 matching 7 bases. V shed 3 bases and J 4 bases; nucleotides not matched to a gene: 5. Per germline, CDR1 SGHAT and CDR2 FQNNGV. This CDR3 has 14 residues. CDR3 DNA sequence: TGTGCCAGCAGCTTGGGCCAGGGGGGCTATGGCTACACCTTC. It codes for CASSLGQGGYGYTF.

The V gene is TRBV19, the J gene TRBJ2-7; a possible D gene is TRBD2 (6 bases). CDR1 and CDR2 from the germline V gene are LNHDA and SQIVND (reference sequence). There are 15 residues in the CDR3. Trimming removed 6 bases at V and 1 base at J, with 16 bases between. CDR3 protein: CASRLSGTPSYEQYF. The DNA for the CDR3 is TGTGCCAGTAGACTATCCGGGACTCCTTCCTACGAGCAGTACTTC.

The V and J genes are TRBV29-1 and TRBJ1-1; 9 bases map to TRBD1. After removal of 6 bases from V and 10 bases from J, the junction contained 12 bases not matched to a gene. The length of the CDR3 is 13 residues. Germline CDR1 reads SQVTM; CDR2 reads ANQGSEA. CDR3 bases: TGCAGCGTATGGACAGGGGAAGATGTTGCAGCTTTCTTT. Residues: CSVWTGEDVAAFF.

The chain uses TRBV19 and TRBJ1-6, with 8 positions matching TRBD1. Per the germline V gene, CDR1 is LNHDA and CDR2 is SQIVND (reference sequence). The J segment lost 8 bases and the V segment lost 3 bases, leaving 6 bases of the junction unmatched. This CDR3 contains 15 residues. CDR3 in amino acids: CASSIFTGGDSPLHF. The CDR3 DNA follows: TGTGCCAGTAGTATCTTCACAGGGGGAGATTCACCCCTCCACTTT.

The CDR3 spells CACLGPENIQYF. The DNA of the CDR3 is TGTGCCTGTCTGGGGCCGGAAAACATTCAGTACTTC. The gene calls are TRBV30 and TRBJ2-4; TRBD1 is a possible D gene (5 bases). The CDR3 length is 12 residues. Germline V gives CDR1 GTSNPN, CDR2 SVGIG (reference sequence). V gave up 6 bases and J gave up 5 bases, with 11 bases separating them.

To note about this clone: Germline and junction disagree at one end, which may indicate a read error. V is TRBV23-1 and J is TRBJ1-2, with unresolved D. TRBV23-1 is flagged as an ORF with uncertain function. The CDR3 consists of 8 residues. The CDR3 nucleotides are TGCGCCACCAAGCCCGGGATGTTC. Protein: CATKPGMF.

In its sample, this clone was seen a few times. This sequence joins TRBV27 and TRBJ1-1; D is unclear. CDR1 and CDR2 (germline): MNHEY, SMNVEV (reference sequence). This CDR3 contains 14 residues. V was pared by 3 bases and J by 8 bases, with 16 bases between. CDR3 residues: CASSLVPLSLEAFF. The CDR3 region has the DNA TGTGCCAGCAGTTTGGTCCCTCTGAGTCTCGAAGCTTTCTTT.